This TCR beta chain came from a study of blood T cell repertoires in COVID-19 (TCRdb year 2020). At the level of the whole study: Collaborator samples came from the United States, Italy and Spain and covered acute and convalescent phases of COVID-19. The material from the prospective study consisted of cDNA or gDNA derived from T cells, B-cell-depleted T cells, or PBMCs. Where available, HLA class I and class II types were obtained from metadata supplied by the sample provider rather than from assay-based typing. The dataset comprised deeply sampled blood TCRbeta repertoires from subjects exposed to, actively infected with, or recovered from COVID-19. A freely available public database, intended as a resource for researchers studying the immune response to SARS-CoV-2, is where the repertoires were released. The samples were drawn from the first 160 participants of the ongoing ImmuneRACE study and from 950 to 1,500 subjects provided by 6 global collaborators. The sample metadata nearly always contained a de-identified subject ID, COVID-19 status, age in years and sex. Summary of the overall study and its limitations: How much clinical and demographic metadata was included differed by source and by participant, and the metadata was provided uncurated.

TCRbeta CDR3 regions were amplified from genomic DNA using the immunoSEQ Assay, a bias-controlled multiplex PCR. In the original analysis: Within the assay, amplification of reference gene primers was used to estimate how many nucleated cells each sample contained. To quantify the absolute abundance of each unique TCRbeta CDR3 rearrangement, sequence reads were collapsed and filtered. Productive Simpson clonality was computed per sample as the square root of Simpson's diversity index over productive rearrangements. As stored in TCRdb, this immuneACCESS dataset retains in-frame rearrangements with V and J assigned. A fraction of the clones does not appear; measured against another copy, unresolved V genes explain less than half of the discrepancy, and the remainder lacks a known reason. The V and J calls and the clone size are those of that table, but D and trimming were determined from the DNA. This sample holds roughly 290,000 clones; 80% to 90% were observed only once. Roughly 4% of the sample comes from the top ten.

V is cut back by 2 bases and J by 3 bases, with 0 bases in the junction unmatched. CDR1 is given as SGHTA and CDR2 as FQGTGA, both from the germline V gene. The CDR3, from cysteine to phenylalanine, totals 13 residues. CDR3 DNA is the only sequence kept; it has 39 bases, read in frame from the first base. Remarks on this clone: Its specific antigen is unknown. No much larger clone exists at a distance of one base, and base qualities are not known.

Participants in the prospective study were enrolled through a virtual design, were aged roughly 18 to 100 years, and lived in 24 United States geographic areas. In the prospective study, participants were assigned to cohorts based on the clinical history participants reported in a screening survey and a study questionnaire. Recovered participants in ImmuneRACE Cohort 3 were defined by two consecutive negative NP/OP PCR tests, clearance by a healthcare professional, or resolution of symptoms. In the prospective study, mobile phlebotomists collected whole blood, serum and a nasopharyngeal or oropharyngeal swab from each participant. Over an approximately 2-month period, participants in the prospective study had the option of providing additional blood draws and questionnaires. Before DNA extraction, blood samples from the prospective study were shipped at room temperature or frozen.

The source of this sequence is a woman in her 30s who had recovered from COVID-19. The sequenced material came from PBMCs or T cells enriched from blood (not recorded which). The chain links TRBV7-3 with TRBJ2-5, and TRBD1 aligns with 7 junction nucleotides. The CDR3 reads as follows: CASSLDREETQYF. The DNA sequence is TGTGCCAGCAGCTTAGACAGGGAAGAGACCCAGTACTTC.